The rows below give T cell receptor beta chains drawn from one sample of a study of cytomegalovirus exposure and HLA in healthy donors. Here immunoSEQ multiplex PCR was the method, and the copy in TCRdb shows in-frame clones only, minus some. The sample lists 60,000 to 85,000 clones, 78% seen once, with around 3.7% in the top ten. Sequencing was performed on PBMCs. Source of these receptors: a man aged 40-50 years in good health and CMV-seronegative. Both conserved end residues are part of each CDR3. Fields, in order: D gene, V gene, clone size, J gene, CDR3 DNA, CDR3 protein. A D gene is named only where the DNA matches it firmly. Where a row states a size, it is once, few, many or the class of an expanded clone; other rows omit it.

D: -
V: TRBV6-5
size: few
J: TRBJ1-2
DNA: TGTGCCAGCAGTTACGCCAGACTTTCTAACTATGGCTACACCTTC
CDR3: CASSYARLSNYGYTF

D: -
V: TRBV6-6
size: -
J: TRBJ1-1
DNA: TGTGCCAGCAGTATACAGGAGAACACTGAAGCTTTCTTT
CDR3: CASSIQENTEAFF

D: TRBD1
V: TRBV6-6
size: -
J: TRBJ1-4
DNA: TGTGCCAGCAGGGGGGACAGATTGCTGTTTTTT
CDR3: CASRGDRLLFF

D: -
V: TRBV7-8
size: -
J: TRBJ1-5
DNA: TGTGCCAGCAGCCCACGCGGGCAGGCTAGCGATCAGCCCCAGCATTTT
CDR3: CASSPRGQASDQPQHF

D: TRBD2
V: TRBV27
size: -
J: TRBJ2-5
DNA: TGTGCCAGCAGTTTGTGGGGGGGCCAAGAGACCCAGTACTTC
CDR3: CASSLWGGQETQYF

D: -
V: TRBV7-2
size: -
J: TRBJ2-7
DNA: TGTGCCAGCAGCACCCGACTCATTTACGAGCAGTACTTC
CDR3: CASSTRLIYEQYF

D: TRBD1
V: TRBV6-1
size: -
J: TRBJ2-7
DNA: TGTGCCAGCAGGCCAATACGGGACAGCCACCAGTACTTC
CDR3: CASRPIRDSHQYF

D: -
V: TRBV5-4
size: -
J: TRBJ1-6
DNA: TGTGCCAGCAGCTTGGACAGGGCCAATTCACCCCTCCACTTT
CDR3: CASSLDRANSPLHF

D: -
V: TRBV27
size: once
J: TRBJ2-3
DNA: TGTGCCAGCACTACGCTAGGGGGGGTCTCCACAGATACGCAGTATTTT
CDR3: CASTTLGGVSTDTQYF

D: -
V: TRBV5-5
size: -
J: TRBJ1-2
DNA: TGTGCCAGCAGCTTGGGCAGGGGACCTTCGAGTACCTTC
CDR3: CASSLGRGPSSTF

D: -
V: TRBV6-1
size: -
J: TRBJ1-5
DNA: TGTGCCAGCAGTGAATCTGGAGGGGAACAGCCCCAGCATTTT
CDR3: CASSESGGEQPQHF

D: TRBD1
V: TRBV7-9
size: -
J: TRBJ2-2
DNA: TGTGCCAGCAGCTTAGATCGGACAGGGCGAAACACCGGGGAGCTGTTTTTT
CDR3: CASSLDRTGRNTGELFF

D: TRBD1
V: TRBV19
size: -
J: TRBJ1-5
DNA: TGTGCCAGTACCTTGGACAGGCTTAGCAATCAGCCCCAGCATTTT
CDR3: CASTLDRLSNQPQHF

D: TRBD1
V: TRBV6-5
size: -
J: TRBJ2-1
DNA: TGTGCCAGCAGTTACTCGGACAGGGGCTCCTACAATGAGCAGTTCTTC
CDR3: CASSYSDRGSYNEQFF

D: -
V: TRBV7-7
size: -
J: TRBJ2-1
DNA: TGTGCTAGCAGCTTAGAGCGGGCGGGGGAGCAGTTCTTC
CDR3: CASSLERAGEQFF

D: -
V: TRBV6-1
size: -
J: TRBJ1-1
DNA: TGTGCCAGCACCCGGGGGGGGCAGATGGGTGAAGCTTTCTTT
CDR3: CASTRGGQMGEAFF

D: -
V: TRBV11-3
size: -
J: TRBJ2-5
DNA: TGTGCCAGCAGCGGAGTCACCGCGGGACAAGAGACCCAGTACTTC
CDR3: CASSGVTAGQETQYF

D: TRBD1
V: TRBV18
size: -
J: TRBJ1-2
DNA: TGTGCCAGCTCACCCGCGGACAGGCCAACCTATGGCTACACCTTC
CDR3: CASSPADRPTYGYTF

D: -
V: TRBV6-5
size: -
J: TRBJ1-1
DNA: TGTGCCAGCAGTTATCCACAGGGATTGAACACTGAAGCTTTCTTT
CDR3: CASSYPQGLNTEAFF

D: -
V: TRBV4-1
size: -
J: TRBJ1-5
DNA: TGCGCCAGCAGCCAAGATATGTTGCGTCCCGGTAGCAATCAGCCCCAGCATTTT
CDR3: CASSQDMLRPGSNQPQHF

D: TRBD1
V: TRBV19
size: -
J: TRBJ1-5
DNA: TGTGCCAGTAGTATCGGGACAGCTCGCAATCAGCCCCAGCATTTT
CDR3: CASSIGTARNQPQHF

D: TRBD2
V: TRBV19
size: -
J: TRBJ2-3
DNA: TGTGCCAGTAGTGCCACTAGCGGGGGGGCGGGGGCAGATACGCAGTATTTT
CDR3: CASSATSGGAGADTQYF

D: TRBD1
V: TRBV6-5
size: -
J: TRBJ2-2
DNA: TGTGCCAGCAGTTACGGGACAGGGCACACCGGGGAGCTGTTTTTT
CDR3: CASSYGTGHTGELFF

D: TRBD1
V: TRBV7-9
size: -
J: TRBJ2-3
DNA: TGTGCCAGCAGCTTCGGACAGGGGCCAGATACGCAGTATTTT
CDR3: CASSFGQGPDTQYF

D: -
V: TRBV30
size: -
J: TRBJ1-6
DNA: TGTGCCTGCCCCGGGGATAATTCACCCCTCCACTTT
CDR3: CACPGDNSPLHF

D: -
V: TRBV18
size: -
J: TRBJ1-2
DNA: TGTGCCAGCTCACCACAGTCTAGTCGGAACTATGGCTACACCTTC
CDR3: CASSPQSSRNYGYTF

D: -
V: TRBV16
size: -
J: TRBJ1-6
DNA: TGTGCCAGCAGCCAATCGATGTTGACACGAAATTCACCCCTCCACTTT
CDR3: CASSQSMLTRNSPLHF

D: -
V: TRBV29-1
size: few
J: TRBJ2-7
DNA: TGCAGCGTCGAACGCATACAGGGCTACGAGCAGTACTTC
CDR3: CSVERIQGYEQYF

D: -
V: TRBV6-6
size: -
J: TRBJ1-1
DNA: TGTGCCAGCAGCCCCTTCAGACACCGTGAAGCTTTCTTT
CDR3: CASSPFRHREAFF

D: TRBD1
V: TRBV7-3
size: -
J: TRBJ2-7
DNA: TGTGCCAGCAGCAGGGACAGTTCCTACGAGCAGTACTTC
CDR3: CASSRDSSYEQYF

D: -
V: TRBV7-6
size: -
J: TRBJ1-1
DNA: TGTGCCAGCAGCTCCCGGGACACCCTGAACACTGAAGCTTTCTTT
CDR3: CASSSRDTLNTEAFF

D: -
V: TRBV10-3
size: -
J: TRBJ1-5
DNA: TGTGCCATCAGTGAATCAAGTACAGCCAATCAGCCCCAGCATTTT
CDR3: CAISESSTANQPQHF

D: TRBD1
V: TRBV5-1
size: -
J: TRBJ2-2
DNA: TGCGCCAGCAGCTTGCCAGGGACAGGGGGCTCCGGGGAGCTGTTTTTT
CDR3: CASSLPGTGGSGELFF

D: TRBD2
V: TRBV5-1
size: -
J: TRBJ2-1
DNA: TGCGCCAGCAGCGAAGGGACTACCGCTTGCGAGCAGTTCTTC
CDR3: CASSEGTTACEQFF

D: -
V: TRBV7-9
size: -
J: TRBJ1-5
DNA: TGTGCCAGCAGCAGCGGACGACGCGAAAGGCAGCCCCAGCATTTT
CDR3: CASSSGRRERQPQHF

D: TRBD1
V: TRBV29-1
size: -
J: TRBJ1-6
DNA: TGCAGCGTTGGGGTCAGGGGGAATTCACCCCTCCACTTT
CDR3: CSVGVRGNSPLHF

D: -
V: TRBV28
size: -
J: TRBJ1-4
DNA: TGTGCCAGCAGGACAGGTGGCTATGAAAAACTGTTTTTT
CDR3: CASRTGGYEKLFF

D: -
V: TRBV6-5
size: -
J: TRBJ2-5
DNA: TGTGCCAGCAGTTACCGTGGTGAGCAGTACTTC
CDR3: CASSYRGEQYF

D: -
V: TRBV9
size: -
J: TRBJ1-5
DNA: TGTGCCAGCAGCGGGGGGGGACATAGCAATCAGCCCCAGCATTTT
CDR3: CASSGGGHSNQPQHF

D: -
V: TRBV9
size: -
J: TRBJ1-4
DNA: TGTGCCAGCAGCGTAGCTACGGGAAGAATGTTTTTT
CDR3: CASSVATGRMFF

D: TRBD1
V: TRBV7-2
size: -
J: TRBJ1-5
DNA: TGTGCCAGCAGCTTATATGACAGGGGAGGTCGGTACCAGCATTTT
CDR3: CASSLYDRGGRYQHF

D: TRBD1
V: TRBV10-3
size: -
J: TRBJ1-2
DNA: TGTGCCATCAGTGGCTGGACAGGATTTAACTATGGCTACACCTTC
CDR3: CAISGWTGFNYGYTF

D: -
V: TRBV18
size: -
J: TRBJ1-3
DNA: TGTGCCAGCTCACCGTCCGGGACAACTGGAAACACCATATATTTT
CDR3: CASSPSGTTGNTIYF

D: -
V: TRBV7-6
size: -
J: TRBJ2-5
DNA: TGTGCCAGCAGCGCGACTGGGTCAGAGACCCAGTACTTC
CDR3: CASSATGSETQYF

D: -
V: TRBV11-2
size: -
J: TRBJ1-5
DNA: TGTGCCAGCAGCTTAGTCAAAAATCAGCCCCAGCATTTT
CDR3: CASSLVKNQPQHF

D: TRBD1
V: TRBV5-1
size: -
J: TRBJ2-7
DNA: TGCGCCAGCAGCAGGACCGGGACAGGAACATCCTACGAGCAGTACTTC
CDR3: CASSRTGTGTSYEQYF

D: TRBD2
V: TRBV28
size: -
J: TRBJ2-1
DNA: TGTGCCAGCAGTCCTGTTACTAGCGGGGCCTACAATGAGCAGTTCTTC
CDR3: CASSPVTSGAYNEQFF

D: -
V: TRBV7-8
size: -
J: TRBJ1-5
DNA: TGTGCCAGCAGCTTGTTCCAGGATCAGCCCCAGCATTTT
CDR3: CASSLFQDQPQHF

D: TRBD1
V: TRBV7-9
size: -
J: TRBJ1-1
DNA: TGTGCCAGCAGCTTACACGCAGGGGGCAACACTGAAGCTTTCTTT
CDR3: CASSLHAGGNTEAFF

D: -
V: TRBV5-6
size: -
J: TRBJ1-2
DNA: TGTGCCAGCAGCGATACAGGGTACCTGGATTACTATGGCTACACCTTC
CDR3: CASSDTGYLDYYGYTF

D: -
V: TRBV29-1
size: -
J: TRBJ1-1
DNA: TGCAGCGTTGTGGGGGGGACGGGTAACACTGAAGCTTTCTTT
CDR3: CSVVGGTGNTEAFF

D: -
V: TRBV15
size: -
J: TRBJ2-1
DNA: TGTGCCACCAGCAGAGCTGGGCAACACAATGAGCAGTTCTTC
CDR3: CATSRAGQHNEQFF

D: -
V: TRBV7-3
size: few
J: TRBJ1-3
DNA: TGTGCCAGCAGCTTCTCGACAGCCAACTCTGGAAACACCATATATTTT
CDR3: CASSFSTANSGNTIYF

D: TRBD1
V: TRBV6-5
size: -
J: TRBJ1-5
DNA: TGTGCCAGCAGTTACCAACAGGGGAATTTCGATCAGCCCCAGCATTTT
CDR3: CASSYQQGNFDQPQHF